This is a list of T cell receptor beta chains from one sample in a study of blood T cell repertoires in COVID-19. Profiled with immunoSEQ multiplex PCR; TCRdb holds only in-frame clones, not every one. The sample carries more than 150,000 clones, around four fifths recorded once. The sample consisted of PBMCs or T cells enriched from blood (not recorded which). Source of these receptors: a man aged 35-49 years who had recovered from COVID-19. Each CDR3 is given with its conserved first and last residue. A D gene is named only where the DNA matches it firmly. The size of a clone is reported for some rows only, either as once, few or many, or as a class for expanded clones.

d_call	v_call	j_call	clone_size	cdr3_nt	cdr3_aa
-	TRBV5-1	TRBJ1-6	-	TGCGCCAGCAGCTTGGCCGGTAATAATTCACCCCTCCACTTT	CASSLAGNNSPLHF
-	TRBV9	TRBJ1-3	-	TGTGCCAGCAGCGTAGACGACAGCAAGTTAGGAAACACCATATATTTT	CASSVDDSKLGNTIYF
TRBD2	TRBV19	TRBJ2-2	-	TGTGCCAGTAGTGCCCAACTAGCGGGAAACACCGGGGAGCTGTTTTTT	CASSAQLAGNTGELFF
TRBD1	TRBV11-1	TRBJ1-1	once	TGTGCCAGCAGCCTAAGGACAGGGAAGAACACTGAAGCTTTCTTT	CASSLRTGKNTEAFF
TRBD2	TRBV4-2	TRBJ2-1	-	TGTGCCAGCAGACCCGCAGGACTAGCGGGAGGGCAGGTCAATGAGCAGTTCTTC	CASRPAGLAGGQVNEQFF
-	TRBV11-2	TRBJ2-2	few	TGTGCCAGCAGCTTAGGTCGGGACACCGGGGAGCTGTTTTTT	CASSLGRDTGELFF
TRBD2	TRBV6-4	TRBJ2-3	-	TGTGCCAGCAGCCGATCTAGCGGGAGACCAGATACGCAGTATTTT	CASSRSSGRPDTQYF
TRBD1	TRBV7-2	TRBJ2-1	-	TGTGCCAGCAGCTTAGGACAGGGAAATCACAATGAGCAGTTCTTC	CASSLGQGNHNEQFF
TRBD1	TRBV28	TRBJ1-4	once	TGTGCCAGCAGTTTCCAGGGGGCGCGAGAAAAACTGTTTTTT	CASSFQGAREKLFF
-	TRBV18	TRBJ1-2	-	TGTGCCAGCTCACCACGGGGGGATAATGGCTACACCTTC	CASSPRGDNGYTF
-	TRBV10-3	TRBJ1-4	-	TGTGCCACCACTCCTGTGGGGGGTAATGAAAAACTGTTTTTT	CATTPVGGNEKLFF
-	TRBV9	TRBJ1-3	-	TGTGCCAGCAGCGTATGGGGAAACGGGGACACCATATATTTT	CASSVWGNGDTIYF
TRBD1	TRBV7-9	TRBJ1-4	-	TGTGCCAGCAGCCCACAGACAGGGAGGGAAAAACTGTTTTTT	CASSPQTGREKLFF
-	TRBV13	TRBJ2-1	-	TGTGCCAGCAGCTTAAGGCACAGAGCCGTCGGTGGCAATGAGCAGTTCTTC	CASSLRHRAVGGNEQFF
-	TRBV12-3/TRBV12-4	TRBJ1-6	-	TGTGCCAGCAGTTTGGACAGTAGGTCACCCCTCCACTTT	CASSLDSRSPLHF
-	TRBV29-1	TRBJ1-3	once	TGCAGCGCCGGGGAGGACGGAAACACCATATATTTT	CSAGEDGNTIYF
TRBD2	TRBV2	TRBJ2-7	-	TGTGCCAGCAGCAAGACTAGCGGGGGTCCTGTAGAGCAGTACTTC	CASSKTSGGPVEQYF